The 6 T cell receptor beta chains presented below share a single source sample, sequenced in a study of regulatory T cells in long-lasting Graves disease. Sequencing libraries for TCR beta were prepared with iRepertoire HTBI primers and Arm-PCR of CDR3 regions. TCRdb re-called the multiplex PCR reads through MiXCR, storing one row per CDR3 protein. The sample lists more than 650,000 distinct CDR3 sequences, around 30% occurring once. Time point given: persistent/refractory GD, antithyroid drugs over 5 years with positive TRAb. PBMC-derived RNA was used for the TCR library. The starting material was peripheral blood mononuclear cells (PBMCs), obtained when the disease was refractory, from a patient treated with antithyroid drugs. All receptors derive from a female donor with Graves disease.

This clonotype was found a few times. The V and J genes are TRBV6-1 and TRBJ1-1, with D unresolved. This CDR3 comprises 15 residues. Germline V gene data show CDR1 as MNHNS and CDR2 as SASEGT. The V and J ends lost 4 bases and 1 base respectively, with 13 bases between them. This CDR3 reads CASSVKEGGNTEAFF. In DNA form, the CDR3 reads TGTGCCAGCAGTGTAAAGGAGGGCGGGAACACTGAAGCTTTCTTT.

This chain connects TRBV19 to TRBJ1-2; a possible D gene is TRBD1 (5 bases). The CDR3 runs to 15 residues. CDR1 and CDR2 from the germline V gene are LNHDA and SQIVND (reference sequence). Trimming stripped 7 bases from V and 4 bases from J, with 19 bases between. Written as DNA, the CDR3 is TGTGCCAGTAACAAACTTTCCCCAGGGTCCTATGGCTACACCTTC. Protein sequence: CASNKLSPGSYGYTF. The variable domain in full, with the rest retrieved from reference TRBV19 and TRBJ1-2, is DGGITQSPKYLFRKEGQNVTLSCEQNLNHDAMYWYRQDPGQGLRLIYYSQIVNDFQKGDIAEGYSVSREKKESFPLTVTSAQKNPTAFYLCASNKLSPGSYGYTFGSGTRLTVV.

There are a few counts of this clonotype. The chain links TRBV7-2 to TRBJ2-5; D not resolved. The ends were cut back, 1 base at V and 4 bases at J, with 13 bases in the middle. CDR3 size: 15 residues. Germline V CDR1 and CDR2: SGHTA, FQGNSA. The CDR3 bases are TGTGCCAGCAGCTTAGATGGCATGACCCGAGAGACCCAGTACTTC. Translation: CASSLDGMTRETQYF.

The table lists this clonotype with a few counts. The chain has TRBV5-1 and TRBJ1-1; D is ambiguous. This CDR3 comprises 15 residues. Trimming took off 0 bases at V and 4 bases at J, with 13 bases between the two ends. Germline V CDR1 and CDR2: SGHRS, YFSETQ. The CDR3 spells CASSLESSRGTEAFF. CDR3 nucleotide sequence: TGCGCCAGCAGCTTGGAGAGTTCGAGAGGCACTGAAGCTTTCTTT.

In this sample, this clonotype turned up a few times. The chain couples TRBV12-5 to TRBJ2-5; 8 positions match TRBD2. After removal of 3 bases from V and 2 bases from J, the junction contained 5 bases not matched to a gene. CDR3 length: 15 amino acids. CDR1 and CDR2 (germline): LGHNT, FRNRAP. CDR3 residues: CASGFGLAVQETQYF. As DNA, the CDR3 is TGTGCTAGTGGTTTCGGACTAGCAGTTCAAGAGACCCAGTACTTC.

This clonotype came up many times. The CDR3 is CASSPMGRLESPLHF. The DNA for the CDR3 is TGTGCCAGCAGTCCGATGGGACGGCTAGAATCACCCCTCCACTTT. This chain links TRBV11-2 with TRBJ1-6; the D gene is possibly TRBD1 (5 bases). CDR3 length: 15 amino acids. Germline V gene sequence: CDR1 SGHAT, CDR2 FQNNGV. V shed 6 bases and J shed 10 bases, with 19 bases lying between them.